This T cell receptor beta chain was recovered during a study of cytomegalovirus exposure and HLA in healthy donors. General study findings and limits: TCR beta V segments were, for the most part, productive about 87% or about 30% of the time in an earlier analysis. Specificity for CMV antigens was confirmed in vitro for a few of the CMV-associated chains. A later analysis appeared to link common viral pathogens to several of the most significant clusters.

Per the germline V gene, CDR1 is SEHNR and CDR2 is FQNEAQ (reference sequence). The CDR3 consists of 12 residues. As concerns this clone: The antigen is undetermined. The junction differs from germline at one of its ends, possibly a read error.

Donors in the study were healthy people who gave bone marrow. The PCR had 60 Vbeta and 13 Jbeta primers. The repertoire was sequenced with immunoSEQ multiplex PCR; TCRdb's copy has only in-frame clones and lacks some. The sample records about 170,000 clones, about two thirds being singletons. The V call is TRBV7-9, the J call TRBJ2-7; D might be TRBD2 (6 bases). The source material was PBMCs. The clonotype was recovered from a human donor in good health. The CDR3 nucleotides are TGTTCCAGCAGCTTCCTGGGAGGCGAGCAGTACTTC. Translated, it gives CSSSFLGGEQYF.